This passage covers 8 T cell receptor beta chains from one sample sequenced in a study of CD8+CD57+ T cells in acquired aplastic anemia. Genomic DNA constituted the template upon which TCR beta VDJ and CDR3 profiling was performed. MiXCR was run by TCRdb on the reads, yielding one entry per CDR3 protein. This sample has fewer than 250,000 distinct CDR3 sequences, with around 46% found just once. Those patients picked for sequencing had displayed CD8+CD57+ cell expansion on flow cytometry. The source material was sorted CD4+, CD8+, or CD8+CD57+ T cells (not recorded which) from PBMCs. The receptors were gathered from a human donor with aplastic anemia.

This clonotype has a count of ten or more. V and J are TRBV20-1 and TRBJ2-2; 10 nucleotides align to TRBD2. CDR3 size: 17 residues. Germline V gene lookup returns CDR1 DFQATT and CDR2 SNEGSKA (reference sequence). J was trimmed by 1 base and V by 5 bases; bases with no gene match: 10. Written as DNA, the CDR3 is TGCAGTGCTGCTGACCCAGGACTAGCGGAGAACACCGGGGAGCTGTTTTTT. It yields the protein CSAADPGLAENTGELFF.

V gene TRBV7-9 combines with J gene TRBJ2-1; D is undetermined. V lost 1 base, J lost 9 bases, and 13 bases lay in between. The CDR3 extends over 14 amino acids. The germline V gene has CDR1 SEHNR and CDR2 FQNEAQ (reference sequence). CDR3 sequence: CASSLVSVVGEQFF. DNA of the CDR3: TGTGCCAGCAGCTTAGTCTCCGTGGTTGGTGAGCAGTTCTTC.

In regard to this clonotype: One junction end disagrees with the germline gene, perhaps due to a read error. The gene calls are TRBV15 and TRBJ1-1; D not resolved. CDR3 length: 13 amino acids. Germline assignment: CDR1 LNHNV and CDR2 YYDKDF (reference sequence). CDR3: CAASSEVNTEAFF. CDR3 bases: TGTGCCGCCAGCAGTGAGGTGAACACTGAAGCTTTCTTT.

This clonotype was seen just once. One end of the junction varies from germline; a read error may be responsible. The rearrangement joins TRBV10-3 to TRBJ1-6, with no clear D. CDR1 and CDR2 from the germline V gene are ENHRY and SYGVKD. CDR3 length equals 14 residues. The CDR3 DNA sequence: TGTGCCAGCAGTCCTGGTCCCTATAATTCACCCCTCCACTTT. As protein: CASSPGPYNSPLHF.

A word on this clonotype: At one end the junction does not follow the germline gene, possibly because of a read error. The chain combines TRBV11-2 with TRBJ2-3, with 8 bases aligning to TRBD1. The CDR3 totals 14 residues. Germline V lookup: CDR1 SGHAT, CDR2 FQNNGV. CDR3 protein: CASSWGTGTDTQYF. CDR3 nucleotides: TGTGCCAGCAGCTGGGGGACAGGCACGGATACGCAGTATTTT. Looking up the rest from reference TRBV11-2 and TRBJ2-3 gives the full variable domain: EAGVAQSPRYKIIEKRQSVAFWCNPISGHATLYWYQQILGQGPKLLIQFQNNGVVDDSQLPKDRFSAERLKGVDSTLKIQPAKLEDSAVYLCASSWGTGTDTQYFGPGTRLTVL.

The table lists this clonotype with many counts. The rearrangement links TRBV7-9 to TRBJ1-1; D might be TRBD1 (6 bases). Looked up from germline, CDR1 is SEHNR and CDR2 is FQNEAQ (reference sequence). The CDR3 has 16 amino acids. Trimming shortened V by 1 base and J by 6 bases, and 18 bases separated the two germline ends. The CDR3 region has the DNA TGTGCCAGCAGCTTAGTGTCTGGGGGGGCGTCCGCTGAAGCTTTCTTT. Translating gives CASSLVSGGASAEAFF.

The chain recombines TRBV7-2 with TRBJ1-2; D call uncertain. Germline loops: CDR1 SGHTA, CDR2 FQGNSA. The length of the CDR3 is 14 residues. Trimming shortened V by 2 bases and J by 8 bases, and 15 bases separated the two germline ends. The CDR3 sequence: CASSLRRGEPGYTF. CDR3 in DNA: TGTGCCAGCAGCTTACGGCGCGGGGAGCCGGGCTACACCTTC. The full variable domain, its missing parts supplied by reference TRBV7-2 and TRBJ1-2, is GAGVSQSPSNKVTEKGKDVELRCDPISGHTALYWYRQSLGQGLEFLIYFQGNSAPDKSGLPSDRFSAERTGGSVSTLTIQRTQQEDSAVYLCASSLRRGEPGYTFGSGTRLTVV.

The sample holds many counts of this clonotype. CDR3: CASSLAVAATDTQYF. The CDR3 bases are TGTGCCAGCAGCTTAGCGGTGGCAGCCACAGATACGCAGTATTTT. The chain is built from TRBV7-6 and TRBJ2-3; D gene uncertain. CDR3 length: 15 amino acids. Germline loops: CDR1 SGHVS, CDR2 FNYEAQ. V was pared by 0 bases and J by 2 bases, with 9 bases between.